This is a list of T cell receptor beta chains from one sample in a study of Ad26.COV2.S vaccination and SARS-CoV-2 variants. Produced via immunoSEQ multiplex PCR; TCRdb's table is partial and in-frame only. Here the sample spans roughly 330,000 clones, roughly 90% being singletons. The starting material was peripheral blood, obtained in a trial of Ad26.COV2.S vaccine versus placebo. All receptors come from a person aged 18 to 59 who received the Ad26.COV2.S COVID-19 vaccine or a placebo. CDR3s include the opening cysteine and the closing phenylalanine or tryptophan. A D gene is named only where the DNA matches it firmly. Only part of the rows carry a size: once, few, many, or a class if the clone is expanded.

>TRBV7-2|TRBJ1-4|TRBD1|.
CASSSYGQGEKLFF
TGTGCCAGCAGCTCCTATGGACAGGGGGAAAAACTGTTTTTT
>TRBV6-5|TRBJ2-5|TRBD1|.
CASSWGTGPETQYF
TGTGCCAGCAGTTGGGGGACAGGGCCAGAGACCCAGTACTTC
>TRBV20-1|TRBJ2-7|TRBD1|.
CSASVPGQGAVYF
TGCAGTGCTAGTGTCCCGGGACAGGGGGCCGTGTACTTC
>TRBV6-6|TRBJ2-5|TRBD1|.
CASSLNRGETQYF
TGTGCCAGCAGTCTCAACAGGGGAGAGACCCAGTACTTC
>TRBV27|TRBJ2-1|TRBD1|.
CASSLTPRQGARSYNEQFF
TGTGCCAGCAGTTTGACCCCCCGCCAGGGGGCGAGGTCCTACAATGAGCAGTTCTTC
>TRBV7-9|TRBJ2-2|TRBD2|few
CATLRLAGAGELFF
TGTGCCACCCTTCGACTAGCGGGAGCCGGGGAGCTGTTTTTT
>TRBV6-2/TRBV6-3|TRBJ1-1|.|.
CASRPGLPNTEAFF
TGTGCCAGCAGACCTGGACTGCCGAACACTGAAGCTTTCTTT
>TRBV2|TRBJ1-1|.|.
CASRGGWANTEAFF
TGTGCCAGCAGGGGCGGGTGGGCTAACACTGAAGCTTTCTTT
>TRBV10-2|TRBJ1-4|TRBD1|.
CASSDLTGATTNEKLFF
TGCGCCAGCAGTGATTTGACAGGGGCTACAACTAATGAAAAACTGTTTTTT
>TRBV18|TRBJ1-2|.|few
CASSPDRTYGYTF
TGTGCCAGCTCACCCGACAGGACTTATGGCTACACCTTC
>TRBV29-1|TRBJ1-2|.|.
CSVDRAGTLGYTF
TGCAGCGTTGATCGGGCAGGGACTTTGGGCTACACCTTC
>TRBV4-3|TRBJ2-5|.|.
CASSQETDVGETQYF
TGCGCCAGCAGCCAAGAGACCGACGTGGGCGAGACCCAGTACTTC
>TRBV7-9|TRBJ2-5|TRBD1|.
CASRLTGGEETQYF
TGTGCCAGCAGACTGACAGGGGGAGAAGAGACCCAGTACTTC
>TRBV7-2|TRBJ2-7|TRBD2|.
CASSRTSGGAYEQYF
TGTGCCAGCAGCCGGACTAGCGGGGGGGCCTACGAGCAGTACTTC
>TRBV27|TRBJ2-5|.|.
CATRELLGETQYF
TGTGCCACCAGAGAACTCTTAGGGGAGACCCAGTACTTC
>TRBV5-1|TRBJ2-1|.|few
CASSLYGDEQFF
TGCGCCAGCAGCTTGTACGGGGATGAGCAGTTCTTC
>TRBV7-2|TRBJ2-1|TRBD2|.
CASSSRVGIAGGSEQFF
TGTGCCAGCAGCTCGAGGGTTGGAATAGCGGGAGGGAGTGAGCAGTTCTTC
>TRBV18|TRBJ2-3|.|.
CASSPPGADTQYF
TGTGCCAGCTCACCCCCCGGGGCCGATACGCAGTATTTT